This T cell receptor (beta chain) was captured in a study of blood T cell repertoires in COVID-19. Trimming took off 0 bases at V and 6 bases at J, with 16 bases between the two ends. CDR1 and CDR2 from the germline V gene are SGHKS and YYEKEE (reference sequence). CDR3 size: 16 residues. Here immunoSEQ multiplex PCR was the method, and the copy in TCRdb shows in-frame clones only, minus some. The repertoire holds about 220,000 clones, with 80% to 90% as singletons. V and J are TRBV5-5 and TRBJ1-5; a weak D match, TRBD1 (6 bases). The TCR comes from a woman between 35 and 50 years old with active or convalescent COVID-19. Sequencing input: peripheral blood. CDR3 in amino acids: CASSLETGLLPQPQHF. CDR3 nucleotides: TGTGCCAGCAGCTTGGAGACAGGCTTACTTCCTCAGCCCCAGCATTTT.